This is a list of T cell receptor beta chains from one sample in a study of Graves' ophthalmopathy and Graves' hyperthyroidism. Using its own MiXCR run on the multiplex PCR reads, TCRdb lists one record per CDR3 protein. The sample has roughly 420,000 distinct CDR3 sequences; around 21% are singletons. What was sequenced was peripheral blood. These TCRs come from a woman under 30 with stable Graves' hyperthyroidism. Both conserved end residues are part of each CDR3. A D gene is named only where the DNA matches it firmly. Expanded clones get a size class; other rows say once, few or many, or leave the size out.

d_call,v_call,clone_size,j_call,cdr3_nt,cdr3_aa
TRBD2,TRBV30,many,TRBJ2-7,TGTGCCTGGGCACCGGAACTAGCGGGTTACGAGCAGTACTTC,CAWAPELAGYEQYF
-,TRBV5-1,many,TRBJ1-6,TGCGCCAGCAGCTTCGGGGTTAATTCACCCCTCCACTTT,CASSFGVNSPLHF
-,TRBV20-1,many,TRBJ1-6,TGCAGTGCTAGAAAGAACTCCTATAATTCACCCCTCCACTTT,CSARKNSYNSPLHF
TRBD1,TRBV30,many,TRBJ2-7,TGTGCCTGGAGTTCAGGGGGCGCAGCCGTTAAATTC,CAWSSGGAAVKF
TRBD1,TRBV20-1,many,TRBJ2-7,TGCAGTGCGACGGGACAGGGAGGGGAGCAGTACTTC,CSATGQGGEQYF
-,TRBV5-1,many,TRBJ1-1,TGCGCCAGCAGCTTGGCTCCGATGGGCACTGAAGCTTTCTTT,CASSLAPMGTEAFF
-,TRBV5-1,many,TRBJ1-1,TGCGCCAGCAGCTTCCCCAGGGAGGGCACTGAAGCTTTCTTT,CASSFPREGTEAFF
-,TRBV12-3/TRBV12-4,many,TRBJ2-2,TGTGCCAGCACCTTGTCAGGGGTCAACACCGGGGAGCTGTTTTTT,CASTLSGVNTGELFF
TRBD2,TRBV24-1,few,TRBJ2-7,TGTGCCACCGGGACTAGCGGGCCCGAGCAGTACTTC,CATGTSGPEQYF
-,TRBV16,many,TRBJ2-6,TGTGCCAGCAGCCAGGCAGGCTCTGGGGCCAACGTCCTGACTTTC,CASSQAGSGANVLTF
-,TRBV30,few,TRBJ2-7,TGTGCCTGGAGTGCTACAGGATACTCCTACGAGCAGTACTTC,CAWSATGYSYEQYF
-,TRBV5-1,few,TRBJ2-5,TGCGCCAGCAGCTCAGGCGTAGCAGATGAAGGAGAGACCCAGTACTTC,CASSSGVADEGETQYF
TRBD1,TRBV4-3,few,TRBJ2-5,TGCGCCAGCAGCCCGTACAGGACAGGCCTACGGGAGACCCAGTACTTC,CASSPYRTGLRETQYF
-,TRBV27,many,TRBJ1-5,TGTGCCAGCAGTCCCCGGGGGGCAGGTCAGCCCCAGCATTTT,CASSPRGAGQPQHF
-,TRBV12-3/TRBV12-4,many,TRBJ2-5,TGTGCCAGCAGTTCGGACCGAACGGTGACCCAGTACTTC,CASSSDRTVTQYF
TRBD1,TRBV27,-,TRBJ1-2,TGTGCCAGCAGTTCGACAGGGGCATTTGGGTATGGCTACACCTTC,CASSSTGAFGYGYTF
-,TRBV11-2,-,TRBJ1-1,TGTGCCAGCAGCTTATTCGTCTTGGTGAACAGAGGGACTGAAGCTTTCTTT,CASSLFVLVNRGTEAFF
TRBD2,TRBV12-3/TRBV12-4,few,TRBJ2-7,TGTGCCAGCAGTGAGACTAGCGGTTCCTACGAGCAGTACTTC,CASSETSGSYEQYF